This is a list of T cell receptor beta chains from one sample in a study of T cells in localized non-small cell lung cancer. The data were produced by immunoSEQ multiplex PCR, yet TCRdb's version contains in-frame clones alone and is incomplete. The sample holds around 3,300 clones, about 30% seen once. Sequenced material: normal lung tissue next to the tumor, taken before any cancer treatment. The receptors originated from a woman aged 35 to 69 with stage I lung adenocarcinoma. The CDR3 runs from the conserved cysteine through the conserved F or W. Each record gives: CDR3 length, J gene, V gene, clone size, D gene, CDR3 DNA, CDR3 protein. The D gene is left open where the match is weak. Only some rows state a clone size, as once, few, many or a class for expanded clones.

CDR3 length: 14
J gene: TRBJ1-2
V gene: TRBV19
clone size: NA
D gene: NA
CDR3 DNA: TGTGCCAGTAGTATGACGGTGGCAGCGGGGGGCTACACCTTC
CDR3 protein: CASSMTVAAGGYTF

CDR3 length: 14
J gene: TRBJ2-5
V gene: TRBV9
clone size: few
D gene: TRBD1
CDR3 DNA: TGTGCCAGCAGCGATCCCGACAGGGAAGAGACCCAGTACTTC
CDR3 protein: CASSDPDREETQYF

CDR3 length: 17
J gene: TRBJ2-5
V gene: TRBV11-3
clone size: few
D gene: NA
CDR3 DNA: TGTGCCAGCAGTCCCCTACCCGGGGCGGAACGAAAAGAGACCCAGTACTTC
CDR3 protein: CASSPLPGAERKETQYF

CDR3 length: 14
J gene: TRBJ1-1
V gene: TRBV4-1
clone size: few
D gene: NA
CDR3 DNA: TGCGCCAGCAGCCAAGAGAGGGTTTACACTGAAGCTTTCTTT
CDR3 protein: CASSQERVYTEAFF

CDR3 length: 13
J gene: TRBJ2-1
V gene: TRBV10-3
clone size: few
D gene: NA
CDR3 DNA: TGTGCCATCAGTGAGTCAGCTTACAATGAGCAGTTCTTC
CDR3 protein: CAISESAYNEQFF

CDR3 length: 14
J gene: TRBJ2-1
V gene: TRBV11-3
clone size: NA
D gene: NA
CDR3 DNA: TGTGCCAGCAGCTTAGTACAACCTTACAATGAGCAGTTCTTC
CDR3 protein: CASSLVQPYNEQFF

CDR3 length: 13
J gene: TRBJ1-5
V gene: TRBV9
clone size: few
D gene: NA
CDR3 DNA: TGTGCCAGCAATCGAGGGGGCAATCAGCCCCAGCATTTT
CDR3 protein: CASNRGGNQPQHF

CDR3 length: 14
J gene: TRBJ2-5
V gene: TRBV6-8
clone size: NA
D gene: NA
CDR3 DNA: TGTGCCAGCAGTTACGGTACAGGTGGGGAGACCCAGTACTTC
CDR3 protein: CASSYGTGGETQYF

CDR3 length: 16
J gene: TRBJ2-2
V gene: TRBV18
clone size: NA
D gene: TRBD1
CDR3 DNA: TGTGCCAGCTCACCGGTGGGACAGGGAGGAACCGGGGAGCTGTTTTTT
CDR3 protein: CASSPVGQGGTGELFF

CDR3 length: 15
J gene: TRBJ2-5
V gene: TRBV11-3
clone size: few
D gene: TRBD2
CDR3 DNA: TGTGCCAGCAGCCAAACTAGCGGGGGTGAAAAGACCCAGTACTTC
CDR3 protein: CASSQTSGGEKTQYF

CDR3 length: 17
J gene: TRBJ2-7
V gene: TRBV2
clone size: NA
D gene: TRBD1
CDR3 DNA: TGTGCCAGCAGGCCTAAACTGGGGGACAGGGGATCCTACGAGCAGTACTTC
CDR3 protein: CASRPKLGDRGSYEQYF

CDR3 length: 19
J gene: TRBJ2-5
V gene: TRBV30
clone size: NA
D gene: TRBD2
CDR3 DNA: TGTGCCTGGGCCCCGGGACTAGCGGGAGGCGGACTGATCAAAGAGACCCAGTACTTC
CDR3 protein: CAWAPGLAGGGLIKETQYF

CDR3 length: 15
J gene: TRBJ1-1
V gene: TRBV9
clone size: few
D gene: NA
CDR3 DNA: TGTGCCAGCAGTGACAGTCCGACGGTGAACACTGAAGCTTTCTTT
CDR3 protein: CASSDSPTVNTEAFF

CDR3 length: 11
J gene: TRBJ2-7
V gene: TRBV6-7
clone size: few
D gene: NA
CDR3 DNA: TGTGCCAGCGAAAAGGACTACGAGCAGTACTTC
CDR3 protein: CASEKDYEQYF

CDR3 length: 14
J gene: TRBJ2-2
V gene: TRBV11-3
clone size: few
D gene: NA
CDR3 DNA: TGTGCCAGCAGCGGGACGGAGAACACCGGGGAGCTGTTTTTT
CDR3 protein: CASSGTENTGELFF

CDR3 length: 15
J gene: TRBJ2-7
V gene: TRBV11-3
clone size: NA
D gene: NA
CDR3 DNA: TGTGCCAGCAGCCCCTGGTATGATCTCTTCTACGAGCAGTACTTC
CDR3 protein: CASSPWYDLFYEQYF

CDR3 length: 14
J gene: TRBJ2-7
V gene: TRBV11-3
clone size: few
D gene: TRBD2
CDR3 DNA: TGTGCCAGCAGTCTTACTAGCGGGAGAGGAGAGCAGTACTTC
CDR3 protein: CASSLTSGRGEQYF

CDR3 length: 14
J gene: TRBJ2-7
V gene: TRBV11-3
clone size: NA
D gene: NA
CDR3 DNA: TGTGCCAGCAGCTTGGGGCCGAGCTCCTACGAGCAGTACTTC
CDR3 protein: CASSLGPSSYEQYF

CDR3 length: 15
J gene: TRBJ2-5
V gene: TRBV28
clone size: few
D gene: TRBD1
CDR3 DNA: TGTGCCAGCAGTTTAGTGACAGGGAGAGGCGGGACCCAGTACTTC
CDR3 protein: CASSLVTGRGGTQYF

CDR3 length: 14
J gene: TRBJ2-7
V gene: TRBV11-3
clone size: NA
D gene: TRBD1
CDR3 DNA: TGTGCCAGCAGAACCGGGACAGGGGTTGGTGAGCAGTACTTC
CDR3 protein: CASRTGTGVGEQYF

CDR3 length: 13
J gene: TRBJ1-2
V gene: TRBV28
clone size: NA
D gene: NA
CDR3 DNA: TGTGCCAGCAGTTTTCTTAGGGGCTTTGGCTACACCTTC
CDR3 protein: CASSFLRGFGYTF

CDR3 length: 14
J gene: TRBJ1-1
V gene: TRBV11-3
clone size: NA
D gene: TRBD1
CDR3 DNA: TGTGCCAGCAGCTCCTGGACAGGGGACACTGAAGCTTTCTTT
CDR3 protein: CASSSWTGDTEAFF

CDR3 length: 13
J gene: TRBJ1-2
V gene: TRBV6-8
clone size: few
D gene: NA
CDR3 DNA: TGTGCCAGCAGTGACGGTAGGGCGCATGGCTACACCTTC
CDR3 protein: CASSDGRAHGYTF

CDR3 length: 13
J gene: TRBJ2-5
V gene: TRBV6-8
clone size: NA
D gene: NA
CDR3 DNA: TGTGCCAGCAGTTACTTAGGCCAAGAGACCCAGTACTTC
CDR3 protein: CASSYLGQETQYF

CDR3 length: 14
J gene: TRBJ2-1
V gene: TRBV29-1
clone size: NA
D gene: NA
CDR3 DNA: TGCAGCGTTGGACAGGGAGGATCCTACAATGAGCAGTTCTTC
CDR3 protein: CSVGQGGSYNEQFF

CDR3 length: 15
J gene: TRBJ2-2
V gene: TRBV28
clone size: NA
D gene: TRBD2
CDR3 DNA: TGTGCCAGCAGGATAGCGGGAGGGCGGACCGGGGAGCTGTTTTTT
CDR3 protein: CASRIAGGRTGELFF

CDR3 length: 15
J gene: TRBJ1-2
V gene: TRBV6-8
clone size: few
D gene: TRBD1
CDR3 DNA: TGTGCCAGCAGCCCGATCTCAGGGGGCGGTCATGGCTACACCTTC
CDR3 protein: CASSPISGGGHGYTF

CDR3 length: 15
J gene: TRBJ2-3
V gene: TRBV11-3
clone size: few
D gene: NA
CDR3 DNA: TGTGCCAGCAGCTCGGGGACCGAGGGGACAGATACGCAGTATTTT
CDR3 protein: CASSSGTEGTDTQYF

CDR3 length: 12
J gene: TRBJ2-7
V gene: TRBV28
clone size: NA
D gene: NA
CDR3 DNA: TGTGCCAGCAGAACCCCATCCGGCGAGCAGTACTTC
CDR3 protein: CASRTPSGEQYF

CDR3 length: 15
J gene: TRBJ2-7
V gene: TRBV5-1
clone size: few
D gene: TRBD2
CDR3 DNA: TGCGCCAGCAGCCGAACTAGCGGGAGGGCCGACGAGCAGTACTTC
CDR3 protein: CASSRTSGRADEQYF

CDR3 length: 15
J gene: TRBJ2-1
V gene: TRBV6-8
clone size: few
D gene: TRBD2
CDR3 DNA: TGTGCCAGCAGTGACTTAGCGGGAGCGAGCAATGAGCAGTTCTTC
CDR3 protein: CASSDLAGASNEQFF

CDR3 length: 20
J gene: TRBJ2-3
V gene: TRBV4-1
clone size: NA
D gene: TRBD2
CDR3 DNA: TGCGCCAGCAGCCAAGACAGGGCGGGAGGGCCTGTCTTGGGCACAGATACGCAGTATTTT
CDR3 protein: CASSQDRAGGPVLGTDTQYF

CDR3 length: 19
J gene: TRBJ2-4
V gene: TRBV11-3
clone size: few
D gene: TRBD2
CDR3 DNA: TGTGCCAGCACCTTAGGACTAGCGGGAGCGAGTGGGGCCAAAAACATTCAGTACTTC
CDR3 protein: CASTLGLAGASGAKNIQYF

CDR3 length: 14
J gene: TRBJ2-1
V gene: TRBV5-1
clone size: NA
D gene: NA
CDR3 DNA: TGCGCCAGCAGCCCGGACGGTGCCACCGATGAGCAGTTCTTC
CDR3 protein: CASSPDGATDEQFF

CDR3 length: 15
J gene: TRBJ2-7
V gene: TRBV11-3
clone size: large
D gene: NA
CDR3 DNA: TGTGCCAGCACGCGAGCTGGCCCGGACTCCTACGAGCAGTACTTC
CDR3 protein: CASTRAGPDSYEQYF

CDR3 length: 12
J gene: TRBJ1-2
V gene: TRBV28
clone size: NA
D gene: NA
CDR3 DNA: TGTGCCAGCAGACCCACGAGCCGGGGCTACACCTTC
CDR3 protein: CASRPTSRGYTF

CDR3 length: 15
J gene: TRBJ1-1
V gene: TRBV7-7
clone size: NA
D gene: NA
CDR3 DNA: TGTGCCAGCAGTTTTTATCCAGTTCTGAACACTGAAGCTTTCTTT
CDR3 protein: CASSFYPVLNTEAFF

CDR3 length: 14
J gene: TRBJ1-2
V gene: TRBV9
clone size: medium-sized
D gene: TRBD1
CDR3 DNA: TGTGCCAGCAGCGGTCAGGGGGAGCTGGGAGGCTACACCTTC
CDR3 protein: CASSGQGELGGYTF

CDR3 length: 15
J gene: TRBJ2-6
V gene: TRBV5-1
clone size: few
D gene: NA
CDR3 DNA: TGCGCCAGCAGCTTGGTACCCTCTGGGGCCAACGTCCTGACTTTC
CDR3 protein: CASSLVPSGANVLTF

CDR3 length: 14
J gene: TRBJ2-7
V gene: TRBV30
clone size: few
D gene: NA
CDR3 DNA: TGTGCCTGGAGTGCCGCCAGGGACCCCTACGAGCAGTACTTC
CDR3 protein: CAWSAARDPYEQYF

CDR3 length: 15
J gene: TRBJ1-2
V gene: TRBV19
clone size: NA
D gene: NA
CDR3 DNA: TGTGCCAGTAGTATAGGTCCCACAGCTAACTATGGCTACACCTTC
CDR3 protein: CASSIGPTANYGYTF

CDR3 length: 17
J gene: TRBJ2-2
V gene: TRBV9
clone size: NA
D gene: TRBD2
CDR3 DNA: TGTGCCAGCAGCCCTCAGGGTAGCGGGAGATCCACCGGGGAGCTGTTTTTT
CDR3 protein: CASSPQGSGRSTGELFF

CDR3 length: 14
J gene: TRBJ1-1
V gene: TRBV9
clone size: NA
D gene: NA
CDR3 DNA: TGTGCCAGCAGCGTCCTAGGAGGGGACACTGAAGCTTTCTTT
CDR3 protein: CASSVLGGDTEAFF

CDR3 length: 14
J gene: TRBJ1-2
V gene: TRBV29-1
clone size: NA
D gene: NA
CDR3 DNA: TGCAGCGTTGAAGATCCTCGGACAGCTTATGGCTACACCTTC
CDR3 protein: CSVEDPRTAYGYTF

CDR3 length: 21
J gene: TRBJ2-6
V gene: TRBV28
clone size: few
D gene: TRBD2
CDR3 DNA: TGTGCCAGCAGTTTTCCTCTCACTAGCGGGACCCTCTACTCTGGGGCCAACGTCCTGACTTTC
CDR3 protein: CASSFPLTSGTLYSGANVLTF

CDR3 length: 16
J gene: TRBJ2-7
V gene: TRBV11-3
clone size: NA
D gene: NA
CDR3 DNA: TGTGCCAGCAGCTTCTCCACAACGGTAGAAGGGTACGAGCAGTACTTC
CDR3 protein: CASSFSTTVEGYEQYF

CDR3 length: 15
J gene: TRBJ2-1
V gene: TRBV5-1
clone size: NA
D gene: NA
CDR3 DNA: TGCGCCAGCAGCCCCCCAGCGGGTCCTTATAATGAGCAGTTCTTC
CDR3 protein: CASSPPAGPYNEQFF

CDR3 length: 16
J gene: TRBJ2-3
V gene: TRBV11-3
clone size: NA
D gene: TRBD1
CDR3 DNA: TGTGCCAGCAGCTTACGGGACAGGGGGACTACAGATACGCAGTATTTT
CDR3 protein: CASSLRDRGTTDTQYF

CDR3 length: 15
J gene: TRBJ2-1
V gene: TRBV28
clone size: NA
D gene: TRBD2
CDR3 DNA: TGTGCCAGCAGCTCTCGACTAGCGGGAAAAAGGGAGCAGTTCTTC
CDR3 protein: CASSSRLAGKREQFF

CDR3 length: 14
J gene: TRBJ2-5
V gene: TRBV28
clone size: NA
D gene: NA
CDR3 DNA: TGTGCCAGCAGCCAAACAGGGTCCGAAGAGACCCAGTACTTC
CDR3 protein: CASSQTGSEETQYF

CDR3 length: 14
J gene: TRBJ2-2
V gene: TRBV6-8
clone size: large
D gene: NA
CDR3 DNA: TGTGCCAGCAGAACTAGTTTAGACACCGGGGAGCTGTTTTTT
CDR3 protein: CASRTSLDTGELFF

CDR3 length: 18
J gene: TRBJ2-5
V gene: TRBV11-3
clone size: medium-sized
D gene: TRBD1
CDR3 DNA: TGTGCCAGCATCGCGGACCCGTCCGGGACAGCTAACCAAGAGACCCAGTACTTC
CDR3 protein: CASIADPSGTANQETQYF

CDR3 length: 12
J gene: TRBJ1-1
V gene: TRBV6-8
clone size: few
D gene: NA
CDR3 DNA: TGTGCCAGCAAGAGACAGAACACTGAAGCTTTCTTT
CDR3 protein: CASKRQNTEAFF